This T cell receptor (beta chain) was observed in a study of Ad26.COV2.S vaccination and SARS-CoV-2 variants. Data came from immunoSEQ multiplex PCR; TCRdb stores just in-frame clones and leaves some out. Found here are roughly 140,000 clones, roughly 90% of them singletons; the top ten hold around 5%. This clone has only a few counts. Its specificity is not known. The study's findings and limits: Total T cell responses, in the TCR breadth and depth analyses, may have been underestimated.

The CDR3 covers 15 residues. The trim removed 7 bases at V and 7 bases at J, leaving 11 bases unmatched. Germline lookup yields CDR1 LNHDA and CDR2 SQIVND (reference sequence). The chain carries TRBV19 and TRBJ1-5; 9 bases line up with TRBD1. The sequence was collected from a human donor who had recovered from COVID-19. This specimen consisted of peripheral blood, obtained after recovery from COVID-19. DNA for the CDR3: TGTGCCAGTACCACTGGACAGGGGAGGTACCAGCCCCAGCATTTT. This encodes CASTTGQGRYQPQHF.